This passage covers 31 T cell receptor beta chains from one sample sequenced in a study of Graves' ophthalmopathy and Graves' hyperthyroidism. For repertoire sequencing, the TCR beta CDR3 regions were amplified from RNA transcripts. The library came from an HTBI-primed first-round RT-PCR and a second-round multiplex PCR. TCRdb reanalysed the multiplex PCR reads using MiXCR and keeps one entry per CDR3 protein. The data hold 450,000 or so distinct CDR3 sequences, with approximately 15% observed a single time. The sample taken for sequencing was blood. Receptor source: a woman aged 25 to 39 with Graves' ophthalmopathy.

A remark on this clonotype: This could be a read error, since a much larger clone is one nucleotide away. DNA for the CDR3: TGTGCCAGCAGCCCCGGTCCCGGGGGCGCTTATGGCTACACCTTC. It codes for CASSPGPGGAYGYTF. The genes are TRBV7-2 and TRBJ1-2; TRBD1 is a possible D gene (6 bases). V shed 5 bases and J shed 5 bases, with 18 bases lying between them. Germline CDR1 SGHTA, CDR2 FQGNSA. CDR3 size: 15 residues.

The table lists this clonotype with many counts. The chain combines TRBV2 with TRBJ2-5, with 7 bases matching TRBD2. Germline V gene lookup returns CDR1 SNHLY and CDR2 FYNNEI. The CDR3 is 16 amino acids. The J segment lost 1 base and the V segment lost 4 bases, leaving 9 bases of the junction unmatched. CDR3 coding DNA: TGTGCCAGCAGTGGTCTGGCGGGAGTACCCCAAGAGACCCAGTACTTC. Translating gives CASSGLAGVPQETQYF.

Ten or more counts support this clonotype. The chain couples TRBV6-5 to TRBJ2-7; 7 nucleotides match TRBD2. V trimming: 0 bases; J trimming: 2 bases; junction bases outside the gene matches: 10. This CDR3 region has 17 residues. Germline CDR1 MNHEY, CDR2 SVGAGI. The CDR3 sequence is CASSYSPGGGDPYEQYF. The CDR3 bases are TGTGCCAGCAGTTACTCCCCCGGCGGGGGTGATCCCTACGAGCAGTACTTC.

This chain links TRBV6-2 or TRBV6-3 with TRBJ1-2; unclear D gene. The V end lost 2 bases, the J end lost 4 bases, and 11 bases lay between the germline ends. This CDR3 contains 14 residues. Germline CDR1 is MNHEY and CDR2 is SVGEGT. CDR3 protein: CASSYGSDFYGYTF. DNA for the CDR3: TGTGCCAGCAGTTACGGCTCCGACTTCTATGGCTACACCTTC.

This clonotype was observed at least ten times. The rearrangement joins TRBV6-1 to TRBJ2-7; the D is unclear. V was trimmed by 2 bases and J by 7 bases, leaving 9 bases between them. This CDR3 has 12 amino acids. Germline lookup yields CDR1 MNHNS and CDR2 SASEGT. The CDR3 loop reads CASSEWVVEQYF. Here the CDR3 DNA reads TGTGCCAGCAGTGAATGGGTTGTGGAGCAGTACTTC.

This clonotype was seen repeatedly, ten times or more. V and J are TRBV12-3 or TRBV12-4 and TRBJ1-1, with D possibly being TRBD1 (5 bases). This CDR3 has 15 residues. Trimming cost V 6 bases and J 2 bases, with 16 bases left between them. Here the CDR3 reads CASSALPGANTEAFF. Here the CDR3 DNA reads TGTGCCAGCAGCGCACTCCCCGGGGCAAACACTGAAGCTTTCTTT.

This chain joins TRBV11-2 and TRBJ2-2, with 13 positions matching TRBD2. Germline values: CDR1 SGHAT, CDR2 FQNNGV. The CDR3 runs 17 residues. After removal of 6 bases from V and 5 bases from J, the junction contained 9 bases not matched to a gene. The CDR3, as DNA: TGTGCCAGCAGACATGAAGGACTAGCGGGGGTTACCGGGGAGCTGTTTTTT. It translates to CASRHEGLAGVTGELFF.

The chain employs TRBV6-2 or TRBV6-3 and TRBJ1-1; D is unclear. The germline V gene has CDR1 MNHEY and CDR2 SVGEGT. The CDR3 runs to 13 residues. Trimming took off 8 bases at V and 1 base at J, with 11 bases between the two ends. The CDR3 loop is CASVELGNTEAFF. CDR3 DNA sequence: TGTGCCAGCGTCGAGCTGGGGAACACTGAAGCTTTCTTT.

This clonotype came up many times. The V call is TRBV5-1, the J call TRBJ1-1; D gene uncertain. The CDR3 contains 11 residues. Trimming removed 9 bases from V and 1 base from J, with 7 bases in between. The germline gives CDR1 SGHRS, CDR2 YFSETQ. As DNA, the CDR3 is TGCGCCAACGTTCAGAACACTGAAGCTTTCTTT. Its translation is CANVQNTEAFF.

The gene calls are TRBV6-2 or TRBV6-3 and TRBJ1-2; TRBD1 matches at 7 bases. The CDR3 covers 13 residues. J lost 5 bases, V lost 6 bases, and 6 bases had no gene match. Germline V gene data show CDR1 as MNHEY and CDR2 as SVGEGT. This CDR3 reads CASRGTASYGYTF. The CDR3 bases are TGTGCCAGCAGGGGGACAGCCTCTTATGGCTACACCTTC.

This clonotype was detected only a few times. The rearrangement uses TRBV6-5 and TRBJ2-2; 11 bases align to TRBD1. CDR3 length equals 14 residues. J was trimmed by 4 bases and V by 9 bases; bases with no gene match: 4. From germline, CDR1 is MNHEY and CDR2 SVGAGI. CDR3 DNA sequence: TGTGCCAGTTGGGACAGGGGGTTCACCGGGGAGCTGTTTTTT. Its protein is CASWDRGFTGELFF.

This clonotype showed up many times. Here the CDR3 DNA reads TGTGCCAGCAGCCGTCCCGGGGATATGTACGAGCAGTACTTC. Protein sequence: CASSRPGDMYEQYF. The V call is TRBV3-1, the J call TRBJ2-7, with a weak D call TRBD2 (5 bases). The CDR3 is 14 residues long. CDR1 is LGHDT, CDR2 YNNKEL, per germline (reference sequence). Trimming shortened V by 4 bases and J by 4 bases, and 14 bases separated the two germline ends.

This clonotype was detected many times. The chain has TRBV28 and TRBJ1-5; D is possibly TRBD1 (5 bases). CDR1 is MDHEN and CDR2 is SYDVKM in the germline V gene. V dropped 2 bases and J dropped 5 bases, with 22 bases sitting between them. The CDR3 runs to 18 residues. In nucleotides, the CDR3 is TGTGCCAGCAGTTTAATGGTGGGGCAGGGCGTAAAGGATCAGCCCCAGCATTTT. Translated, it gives CASSLMVGQGVKDQPQHF.

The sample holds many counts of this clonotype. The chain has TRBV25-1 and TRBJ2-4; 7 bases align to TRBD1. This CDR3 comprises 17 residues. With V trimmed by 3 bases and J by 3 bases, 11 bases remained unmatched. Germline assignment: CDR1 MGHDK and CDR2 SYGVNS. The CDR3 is CASSEGTVLPHKNIQYF. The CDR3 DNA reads TGTGCCAGCAGTGAGGGGACAGTCCTTCCCCACAAAAACATTCAGTACTTC.

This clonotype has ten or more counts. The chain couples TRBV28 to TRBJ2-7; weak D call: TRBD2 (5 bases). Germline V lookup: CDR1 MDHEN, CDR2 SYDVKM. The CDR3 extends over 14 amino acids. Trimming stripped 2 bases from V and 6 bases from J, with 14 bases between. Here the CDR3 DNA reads TGTGCCAGCAGTTTAGGCGGGCCGGACGGCGAGCAGTACTTC. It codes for CASSLGGPDGEQYF.

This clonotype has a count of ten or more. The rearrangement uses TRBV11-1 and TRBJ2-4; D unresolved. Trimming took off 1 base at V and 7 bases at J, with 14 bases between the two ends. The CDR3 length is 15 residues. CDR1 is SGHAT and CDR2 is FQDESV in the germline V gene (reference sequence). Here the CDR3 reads CASSLGPTARNIQYF. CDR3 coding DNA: TGTGCCAGCAGCTTAGGCCCCACCGCCCGGAACATTCAGTACTTC.

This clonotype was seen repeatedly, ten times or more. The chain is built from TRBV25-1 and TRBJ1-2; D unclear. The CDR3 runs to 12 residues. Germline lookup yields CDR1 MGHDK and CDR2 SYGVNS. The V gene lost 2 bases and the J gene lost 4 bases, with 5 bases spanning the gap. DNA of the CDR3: TGTGCCAGCAGTGAACTTGGCTATGGCTACACCTTC. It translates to CASSELGYGYTF.

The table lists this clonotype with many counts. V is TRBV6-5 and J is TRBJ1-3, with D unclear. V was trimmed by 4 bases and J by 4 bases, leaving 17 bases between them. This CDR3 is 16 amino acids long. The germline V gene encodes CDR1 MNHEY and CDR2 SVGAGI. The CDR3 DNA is TGTGCCAGCAGTTCTCCCGGACGCCGAGCAGGAAACACCATATATTTT. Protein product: CASSSPGRRAGNTIYF.

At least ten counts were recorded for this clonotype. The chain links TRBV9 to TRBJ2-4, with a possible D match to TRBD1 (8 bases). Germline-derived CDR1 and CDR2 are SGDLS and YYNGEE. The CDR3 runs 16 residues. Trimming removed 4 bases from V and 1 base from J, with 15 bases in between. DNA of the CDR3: TGTGCCAGCAGCTCAGGACAGGGAGGGGCCAAAAACATTCAGTACTTC. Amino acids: CASSSGQGGAKNIQYF.

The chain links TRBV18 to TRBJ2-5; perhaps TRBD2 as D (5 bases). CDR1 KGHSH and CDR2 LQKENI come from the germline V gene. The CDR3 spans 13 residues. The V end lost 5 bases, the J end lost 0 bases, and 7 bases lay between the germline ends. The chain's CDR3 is CASSTGNQETQYF. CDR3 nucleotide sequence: TGTGCCAGCTCAACGGGGAACCAAGAGACCCAGTACTTC.

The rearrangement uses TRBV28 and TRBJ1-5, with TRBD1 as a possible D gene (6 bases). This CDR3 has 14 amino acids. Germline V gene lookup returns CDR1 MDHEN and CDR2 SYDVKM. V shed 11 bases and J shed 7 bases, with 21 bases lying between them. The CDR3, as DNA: TGTGCCGGCTCGAGGGGGGGCGCCGGGCAGCCCCAGCATTTT. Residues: CAGSRGGAGQPQHF. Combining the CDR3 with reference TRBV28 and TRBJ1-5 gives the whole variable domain DVKVTQSSRYLVKRTGEKVFLECVQDMDHENMFWYRQDPGLGLRLIYFSYDVKMKEKGDIPEGYSVSREKKERFSLILESASTNQTSMYLCAGSRGGAGQPQHFGDGTRLSIL.

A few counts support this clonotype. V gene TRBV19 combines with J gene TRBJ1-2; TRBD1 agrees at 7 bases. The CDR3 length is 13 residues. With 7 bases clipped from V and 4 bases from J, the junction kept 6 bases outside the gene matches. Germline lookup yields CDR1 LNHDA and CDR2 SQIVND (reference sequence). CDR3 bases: TGTGCCAGTATGGATCGGACAGGCTATGGCTACACCTTC. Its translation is CASMDRTGYGYTF.

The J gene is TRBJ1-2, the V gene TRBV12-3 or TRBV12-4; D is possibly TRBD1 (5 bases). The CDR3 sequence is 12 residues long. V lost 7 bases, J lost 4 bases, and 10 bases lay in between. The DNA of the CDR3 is TGTGCCAGCACACCAGGGACCTATGGCTACACCTTC. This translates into CASTPGTYGYTF.

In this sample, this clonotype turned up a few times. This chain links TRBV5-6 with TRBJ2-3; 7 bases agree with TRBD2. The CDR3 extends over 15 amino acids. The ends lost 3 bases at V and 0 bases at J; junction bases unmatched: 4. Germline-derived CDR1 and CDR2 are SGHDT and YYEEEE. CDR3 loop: CASSSGGTSTDTQYF. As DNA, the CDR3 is TGTGCCAGCAGCTCCGGGGGGACTAGCACAGATACGCAGTATTTT.

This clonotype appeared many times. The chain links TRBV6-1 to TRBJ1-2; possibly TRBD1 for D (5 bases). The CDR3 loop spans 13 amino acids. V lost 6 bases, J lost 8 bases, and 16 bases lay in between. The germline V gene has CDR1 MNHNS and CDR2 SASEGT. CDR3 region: CASSATAALGYTF. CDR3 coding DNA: TGTGCCAGCAGCGCGACAGCCGCGTTGGGCTACACCTTC.

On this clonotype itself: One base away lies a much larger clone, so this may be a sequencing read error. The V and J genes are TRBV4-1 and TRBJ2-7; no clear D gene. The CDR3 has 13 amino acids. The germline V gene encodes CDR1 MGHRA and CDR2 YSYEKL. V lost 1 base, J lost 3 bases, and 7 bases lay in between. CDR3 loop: CASSQVYGYEQYF. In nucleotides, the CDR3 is TGCGCCAGCAGCCAAGTGTACGGCTACGAGCAGTACTTC.

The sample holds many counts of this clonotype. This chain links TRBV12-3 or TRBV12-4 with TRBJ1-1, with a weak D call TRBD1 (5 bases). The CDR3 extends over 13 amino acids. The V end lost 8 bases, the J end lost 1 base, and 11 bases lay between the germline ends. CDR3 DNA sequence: TGTGCCAGCCGATACGGGGGGAACACTGAAGCTTTCTTT. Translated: CASRYGGNTEAFF.

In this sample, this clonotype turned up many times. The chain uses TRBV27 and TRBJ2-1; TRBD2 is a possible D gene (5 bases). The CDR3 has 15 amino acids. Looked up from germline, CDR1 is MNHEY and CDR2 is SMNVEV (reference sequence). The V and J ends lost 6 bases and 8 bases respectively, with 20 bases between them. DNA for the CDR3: TGTGCCAGCAGCCCCACAGCGACTAAAGTGGATGAGCAGTTCTTC. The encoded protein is CASSPTATKVDEQFF.

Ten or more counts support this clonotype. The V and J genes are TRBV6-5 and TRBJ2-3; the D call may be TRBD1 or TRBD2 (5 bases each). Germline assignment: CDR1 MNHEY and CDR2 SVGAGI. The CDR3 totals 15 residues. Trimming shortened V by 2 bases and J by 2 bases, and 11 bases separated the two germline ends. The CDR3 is CASSYRGASTDTQYF. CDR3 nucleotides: TGTGCCAGCAGTTACCGAGGGGCATCCACAGATACGCAGTATTTT.

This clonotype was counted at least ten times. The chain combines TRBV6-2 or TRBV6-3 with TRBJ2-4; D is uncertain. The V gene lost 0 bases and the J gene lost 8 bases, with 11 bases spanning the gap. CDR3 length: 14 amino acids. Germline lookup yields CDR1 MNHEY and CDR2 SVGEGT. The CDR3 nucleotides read TGTGCCAGCAGTTACTCACTTATTTCTTACATTCAGTACTTC. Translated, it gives CASSYSLISYIQYF.

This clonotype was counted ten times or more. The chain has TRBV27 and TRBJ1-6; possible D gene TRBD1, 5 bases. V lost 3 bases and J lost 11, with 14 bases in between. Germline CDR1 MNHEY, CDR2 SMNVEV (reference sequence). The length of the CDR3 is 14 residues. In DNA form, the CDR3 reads TGTGCCAGCAGTTTTCGGGGGGGGGAGGCACCCCTCCACTTT. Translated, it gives CASSFRGGEAPLHF.